This TCR beta chain was retrieved from a study of T cell responses to AZD1222 COVID-19 vaccine (dated by TCRdb to the early 2020s). Looking at the study overall: AZD1222 recipients with second doses at about 4 weeks or about 12 weeks were pooled, because spike-specific TCR depth and breadth did not differ between schedules. Trial participants were enrolled by age into subgroups of 18-55, 56-69 and 70-plus years, and around 150, 29 and 61 TCR-sequenced participants, respectively, were included in these subgroups. A total of 230 or so trial participants underwent TCR sequencing, of whom nearly 210 received two doses of AZD1222 and some 25 received two doses of the MenACWY control vaccine. Study-wide findings and limitations: Most participants were white British and females outnumbered males, and the authors suggested that clonal diversity may have been underestimated. Reportedly, close to half of the unique spike-specific TCRs recognized epitopes lying outside the regions that are mutated in the B.1.351 and B.1.1.7 variants. Because no day 14 peak-response samples were available, the repertoires could be characterized only after the peak T cell response. After two AZD1222 doses, both the breadth and the depth of spike-specific TCRs were significantly higher than at day 0 and than in MenACWY recipients. The whole spike protein was spanned by vaccine-associated CD4 TCRs, and dominant responses were seen in regions 160-218 and 743-854. Conclusions about previously exposed vaccinees are limited, since just 5 or 6 AZD1222 recipients were seropositive for SARS-CoV-2 at baseline. The 56-69-year group was small, and its depth increase did not reach significance, likely because of low power.

The CDR3 regions of human TCRbeta chains were analyzed by immunosequencing. In the original analysis: TCRs in the repertoires were compared against a reference library of SARS-CoV-2-specific TCRs that had been generated with the MIRA antigen-specificity platform. Breadth was defined as the fraction of unique TCRs that were SARS-CoV-2-associated. Depth was defined as the fraction of total T cells that were SARS-CoV-2-associated. Using the MIRA data, each spike-specific TCR was assigned both to the spike region to which the TCR was reactive and to a CD4 or CD8 class. Log10-transformed breadth and depth values were compared by one-way ANOVA with Sidak's multiple comparisons tests. TCRdb obtained this table from immuneACCESS and retained in-frame rearrangements with V and J assigned. These tables miss some clones; where compared with another copy, unresolved V genes account for less than half of the shortfall, and the remainder is unexplained. The V and J calls and clone size were taken over from that table, and D and trimming were inferred from the DNA. For this sample the table gives approximately 97,000 clones, of which roughly nine tenths were detected only once. The ten largest make up approximately 5% of the sample.

The intended sense of this specimen's time point label: baseline before first vaccination. Samples from vaccinated people were obtained from the UK trials COV001 and COV002, which included a single-blind randomized controlled phase 2/3 trial of AZD1222 (ChAdOx1 nCoV-19) in healthy adults. For TCRbeta chain sequencing, PBMC samples from trial participants were taken at day 0 and at day 28 after the second dose. Via the germline V gene, CDR1 is SGDLS and CDR2 YYNGEE. V loses 4 bases, J loses 0 bases, and the germline ends lie 10 bases apart. The CDR3 holds 14 amino acids from the cysteine to the phenylalanine. Left in the record is the CDR3 DNA by itself, 42 bases read in frame from the first base. Points on this clone: What antigen it recognizes has not been identified. Per-nucleotide qualities are absent, and no much larger clonotype sits a single base away.

This chain is built from TRBV9 and TRBJ1-2; the best D guess is TRBD1, with 5 bases matching. The sample was peripheral blood, taken on day 0 of AZD1222 vaccination. The sequence was obtained from an adult in good health. The DNA sequence is given as TGTGCCAGCAGCCGGGACGGCCCTAACTATGGCTACACCTTC. Translated, this gives CASSRDGPNYGYTF.